This TCR beta chain originates from a study of shared clonotypes between healthy human individuals. The table came from immunoSEQ multiplex PCR; TCRdb's copy has only in-frame clones and leaves some out. Among nearly 1,000,000 clones, about 80% were seen once, and the ten largest hold roughly 1.5%. Study-level findings and limits: The generation probabilities recorded for non-shared clonotypes fell below those of clonotypes shared by all four donors. With few donors, the genetic and exposure-history diversity represented was limited. Rarefaction revealed incomplete sorted-subset sequencing despite large depth.

Comments on this clone: Its antigen is currently unknown.

V lost 4 bases to trimming and J lost 9 bases; unmatched junction nucleotides: 9. Germline V gives CDR1 ENHRY, CDR2 SYGVKD. CDR3 length: 15 residues. V gene TRBV10-3 combines with J gene TRBJ2-1; 10 nucleotides agree with TRBD2. The origin of this receptor is a man aged 18 to 30 in good health. The material sequenced was memory CD4+ T cells sorted from blood. Sample subset: CD45RA-negative fraction. The CDR3, as DNA: TGTGCCATCAGTGGTTCAGCGGGAGGGTTAGGTGAGCAGTTCTTC. Its protein product is CAISGSAGGLGEQFF.